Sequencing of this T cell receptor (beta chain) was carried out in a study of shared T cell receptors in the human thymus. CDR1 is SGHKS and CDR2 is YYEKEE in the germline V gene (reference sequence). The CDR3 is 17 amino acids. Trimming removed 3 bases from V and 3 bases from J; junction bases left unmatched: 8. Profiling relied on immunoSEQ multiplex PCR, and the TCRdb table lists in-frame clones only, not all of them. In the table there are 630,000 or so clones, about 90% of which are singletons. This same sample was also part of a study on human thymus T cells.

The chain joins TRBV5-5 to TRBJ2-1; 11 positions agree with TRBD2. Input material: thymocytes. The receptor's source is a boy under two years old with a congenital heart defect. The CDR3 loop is CASSYSGTSGNYNEQFF. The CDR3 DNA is TGTGCCAGCAGCTATAGCGGGACTAGCGGCAACTACAATGAGCAGTTCTTC. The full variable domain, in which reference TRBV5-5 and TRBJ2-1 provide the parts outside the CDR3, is DAGVTQSPTHLIKTRGQQVTLRCSPISGHKSVSWYQQVLGQGPQFIFQYYEKEERGRGNFPDRFSARQFPNYSSELNVNALLLGDSALYLCASSYSGTSGNYNEQFFGPGTRLTVL.